These T cell receptor beta chains were read from a single sample in a study of immune cell composition in non-small cell lung cancer. Measured with immunoSEQ multiplex PCR; TCRdb has only the in-frame clones, and not every one. Here the sample spans 2,000 to 2,500 clones, 75% being singletons. The sequenced sample consisted of non-adjacent lung tissue. These receptors were taken from a human donor with non-small cell lung cancer. CDR3s include the opening cysteine and the closing phenylalanine or tryptophan. The order of the fields is CDR3 protein, CDR3 DNA, D gene, CDR3 length, clone size, J gene, V gene. A D gene is named only where the DNA matches it firmly. Not every row has a clone size; where given, it reads once, few, many or a size class.

CASSQAISGSTQLGEQYF,TGCGCCAGCAGCCAAGCTATCTCGGGGTCTACCCAGCTCGGAGAGCAGTACTTC,.,18,.,TRBJ2-7,TRBV4-3
CASRAGTVNSPLHF,TGTGCCAGCAGGGCCGGGACAGTAAATTCACCCCTCCACTTT,TRBD1,14,once,TRBJ1-6,TRBV27
CATGGGFYGYTF,TGTGCCACGGGCGGGGGATTCTATGGCTACACCTTC,.,12,.,TRBJ1-2,TRBV15
CASSYQTVEQFF,TGTGCCAGCAGCTACCAGACAGTAGAGCAGTTCTTC,.,12,.,TRBJ2-1,TRBV28
CASSVDFGQGEAFF,TGTGCCAGCAGCGTAGATTTCGGACAGGGTGAAGCTTTCTTT,TRBD1,14,.,TRBJ1-1,TRBV9
CASSPGGAGGPSDTQYF,TGTGCCAGTAGTCCTGGGGGCGCGGGAGGGCCCTCAGATACGCAGTATTTT,TRBD2,17,large,TRBJ2-3,TRBV19
CASSEFRTGNTEAFF,TGTGCCAGCAGTGAATTTAGGACAGGGAACACTGAAGCTTTCTTT,TRBD1,15,.,TRBJ1-1,TRBV6-1
CASSSGTSVFYNEQFF,TGTGCCAGCAGTTCAGGGACTAGCGTCTTCTACAATGAGCAGTTCTTC,TRBD2,16,.,TRBJ2-1,TRBV27
CASSLTLRGQFF,TGTGCCAGCAGCCTGACTTTGCGTGGGCAGTTCTTC,.,12,.,TRBJ2-1,TRBV5-5
CASTMTGDQETQYF,TGTGCCAGCACCATGACAGGGGATCAAGAGACCCAGTACTTC,TRBD1,14,.,TRBJ2-5,TRBV6-1
CASIGGLSYEQYF,TGTGCCAGCATCGGGGGACTTTCCTACGAGCAGTACTTC,.,13,.,TRBJ2-7,TRBV2
CASSLSSEETQYF,TGTGCCAGCAGTTTATCCTCGGAAGAGACCCAGTACTTC,.,13,.,TRBJ2-5,TRBV28
CAWSKTSGSYEQYF,TGTGCCTGGAGCAAGACTAGCGGGAGCTACGAGCAGTACTTC,TRBD2,14,.,TRBJ2-7,TRBV30
CSANPEALNEQFF,TGCAGCGCTAACCCCGAGGCCTTGAATGAGCAGTTCTTC,.,13,.,TRBJ2-1,TRBV29-1
CASSLAGGGPYEQYF,TGTGCCAGCAGCTTAGCGGGCGGGGGGCCCTACGAGCAGTACTTC,TRBD2,15,.,TRBJ2-7,TRBV7-2
CASSSRTGYGGELFF,TGTGCCAGCAGCTCCCGGACAGGGTATGGCGGGGAGCTGTTTTTT,TRBD1,15,few,TRBJ2-2,TRBV7-2
CASSADRDYGYTF,TGTGCCAGCTCCGCAGACAGGGACTATGGCTACACCTTC,TRBD1,13,.,TRBJ1-2,TRBV7-8
CATSTTQGHQPQHF,TGTGCCACCAGCACAACTCAGGGGCATCAGCCCCAGCATTTT,.,14,once,TRBJ1-5,TRBV15
CASKRLAGLEYEQYF,TGTGCCAGCAAAAGACTAGCGGGACTGGAATACGAGCAGTACTTC,TRBD2,15,.,TRBJ2-7,TRBV6-6
CASSLIASEQFF,TGTGCCAGCAGCTTAATAGCAAGTGAGCAGTTCTTC,.,12,once,TRBJ2-1,TRBV7-2
CASSQATGGSGGYTF,TGTGCCAGCAGCCAAGCGACAGGAGGATCGGGTGGCTACACCTTC,.,15,few,TRBJ1-2,TRBV4-2
CASSYLQGREAFF,TGTGCCAGCAGTTATCTCCAGGGCAGGGAAGCTTTCTTT,.,13,.,TRBJ1-1,TRBV6-6
CASSFSGGPSYEQYF,TGTGCCAGCAGCTTTTCAGGGGGACCCTCCTACGAGCAGTACTTC,.,15,once,TRBJ2-7,TRBV7-5
CASRLLAGTYEQYF,TGTGCCAGCAGACTCCTAGCGGGGACCTACGAGCAGTACTTC,TRBD2,14,.,TRBJ2-7,TRBV28
CASSPGLSSYNEQFF,TGTGCCAGCAGTCCGGGACTAAGCTCCTACAATGAGCAGTTCTTC,TRBD2,15,once,TRBJ2-1,TRBV27
CASSSAQGAHTIYF,TGTGCCAGCAGTTCGGCACAGGGGGCTCACACCATATATTTT,TRBD1,14,.,TRBJ1-3,TRBV6-6
CAATQGSYSPLHF,TGTGCCGCGACACAGGGATCATATTCACCCCTCCACTTT,.,13,.,TRBJ1-6,TRBV10-3
CASSAQTGEDEQFF,TGTGCCAGCTCAGCTCAGACAGGGGAGGATGAGCAGTTCTTC,TRBD1,14,.,TRBJ2-1,TRBV18
CASSLSSGQGSEKLFF,TGTGCCAGCAGCCTCTCTTCAGGCCAGGGGAGTGAAAAACTGTTTTTT,.,16,.,TRBJ1-4,TRBV9
CASSRSGDTQYF,TGTGCCAGCAGTCGTAGCGGAGATACGCAGTATTTT,.,12,.,TRBJ2-3,TRBV2
CASSPMGEEADTQYF,TGTGCCAGCAGCCCGATGGGGGAGGAGGCAGATACGCAGTATTTT,.,15,.,TRBJ2-3,TRBV11-2
CASTYSGRLGTGELFF,TGTGCCAGCACCTACAGCGGGAGGTTGGGGACCGGGGAGCTGTTTTTT,TRBD2,16,.,TRBJ2-2,TRBV7-2
CASSRDYQKTYEQYF,TGTGCCAGCAGCCGGGACTACCAGAAAACCTACGAGCAGTACTTC,TRBD2,15,.,TRBJ2-7,TRBV7-2
CASSPRDTQYF,TGTGCCAGCAGCCCACGGGATACGCAGTATTTT,.,11,few,TRBJ2-3,TRBV11-2
CASSPLDRGRADTQYF,TGTGCCAGCAGCCCCCTAGACAGGGGAAGGGCGGATACGCAGTATTTT,TRBD1,16,.,TRBJ2-3,TRBV7-9
CASSLDRSSYEQYF,TGTGCCAGCAGCCTTGACAGGTCATCCTACGAGCAGTACTTC,.,14,once,TRBJ2-7,TRBV2
CASSSSGTSGSVDYEQYF,TGTGCCAGCAGCTCTTCCGGGACTAGCGGGAGTGTAGATTACGAGCAGTACTTC,TRBD2,18,.,TRBJ2-7,TRBV7-8
CASSLGRDSRNTIYF,TGTGCCAGCAGCTTAGGACGGGACAGCAGAAACACCATATATTTT,TRBD1,15,.,TRBJ1-3,TRBV7-2
CACRRSNTDTQYF,TGTGCCTGTCGTCGGTCGAACACAGATACGCAGTATTTT,.,13,.,TRBJ2-3,TRBV30
CASSSSVNYGYTF,TGTGCCAGCAGCTCCAGTGTAAACTATGGCTACACCTTC,.,13,.,TRBJ1-2,TRBV28
CASSGGSIDEQYF,TGTGCCAGCAGCGGCGGGAGTATCGACGAGCAGTACTTC,TRBD2,13,few,TRBJ2-7,TRBV9
CAWSVFSSLHF,TGTGCCTGGAGTGTATTTAGCTCCCTCCACTTT,.,11,few,TRBJ1-6,TRBV30
CASSVRGGQGSDTQYF,TGTGCCAGCAGCGTGAGGGGGGGGCAGGGGTCAGATACGCAGTATTTT,.,16,.,TRBJ2-3,TRBV13
CASSFRVAGTSSTDTQYF,TGTGCCAGCAGCTTCCGGGTAGCGGGGACTTCTAGCACAGATACGCAGTATTTT,TRBD2,18,.,TRBJ2-3,TRBV5-6